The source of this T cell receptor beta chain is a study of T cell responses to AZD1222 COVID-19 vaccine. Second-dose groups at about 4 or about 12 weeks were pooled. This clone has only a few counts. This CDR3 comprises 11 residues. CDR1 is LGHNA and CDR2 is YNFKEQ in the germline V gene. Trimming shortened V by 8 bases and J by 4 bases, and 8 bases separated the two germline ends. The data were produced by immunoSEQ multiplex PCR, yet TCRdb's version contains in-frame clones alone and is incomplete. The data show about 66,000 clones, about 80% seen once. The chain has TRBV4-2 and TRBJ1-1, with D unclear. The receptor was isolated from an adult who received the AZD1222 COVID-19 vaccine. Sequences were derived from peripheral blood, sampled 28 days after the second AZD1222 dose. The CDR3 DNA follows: TGTGCCAGCTCGGTGGCCACTGAAGCTTTCTTT. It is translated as CASSVATEAFF.